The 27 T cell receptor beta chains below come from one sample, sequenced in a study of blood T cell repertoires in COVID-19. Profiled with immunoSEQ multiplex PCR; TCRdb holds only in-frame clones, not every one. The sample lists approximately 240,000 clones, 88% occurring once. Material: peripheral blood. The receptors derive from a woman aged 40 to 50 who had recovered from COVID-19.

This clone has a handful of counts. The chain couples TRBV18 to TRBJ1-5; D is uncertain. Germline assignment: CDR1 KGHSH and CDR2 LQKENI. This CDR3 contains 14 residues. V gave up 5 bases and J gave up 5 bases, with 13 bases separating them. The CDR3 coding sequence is TGTGCCAGCTCAGGACCGGTGAGGGATCAGCCCCAGCATTTT. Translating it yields CASSGPVRDQPQHF.

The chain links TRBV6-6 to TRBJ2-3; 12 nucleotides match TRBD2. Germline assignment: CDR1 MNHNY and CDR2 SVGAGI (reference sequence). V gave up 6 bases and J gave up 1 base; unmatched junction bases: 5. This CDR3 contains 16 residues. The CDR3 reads CASSLPSGRGTDTQYF. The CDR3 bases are TGTGCCAGCAGCCTACCTAGCGGGAGGGGCACAGATACGCAGTATTTT.

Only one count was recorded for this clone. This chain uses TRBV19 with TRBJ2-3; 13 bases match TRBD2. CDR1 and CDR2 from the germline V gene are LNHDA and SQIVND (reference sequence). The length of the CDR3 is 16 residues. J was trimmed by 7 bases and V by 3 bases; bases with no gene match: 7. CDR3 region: CASSIRTSGSGNTQYF. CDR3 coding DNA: TGTGCCAGTAGTATTCGGACTAGCGGGAGTGGTAATACGCAGTATTTT. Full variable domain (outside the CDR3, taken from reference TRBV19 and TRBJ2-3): DGGITQSPKYLFRKEGQNVTLSCEQNLNHDAMYWYRQDPGQGLRLIYYSQIVNDFQKGDIAEGYSVSREKKESFPLTVTSAQKNPTAFYLCASSIRTSGSGNTQYFGPGTRLTVL.

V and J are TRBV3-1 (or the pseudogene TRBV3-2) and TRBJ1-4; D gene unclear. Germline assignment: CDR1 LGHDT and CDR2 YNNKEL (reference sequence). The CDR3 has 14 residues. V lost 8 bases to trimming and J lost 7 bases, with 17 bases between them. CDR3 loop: CASAPRGSGEKLFF. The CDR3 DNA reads TGTGCCAGCGCCCCCCGAGGCTCGGGTGAAAAACTGTTTTTT.

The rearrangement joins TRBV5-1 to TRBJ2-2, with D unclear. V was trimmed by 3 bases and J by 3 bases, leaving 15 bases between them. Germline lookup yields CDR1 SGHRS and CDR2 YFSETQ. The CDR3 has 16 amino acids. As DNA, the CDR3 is TGCGCCAGCAGCTCCTCATTCTCCCGGGACACCGGGGAGCTGTTTTTT. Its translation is CASSSSFSRDTGELFF.

The CDR3 sequence: CASGENPSTDTQYF. CDR3 DNA: TGTGCCAGCGGGGAGAACCCTAGCACAGATACGCAGTATTTT. This chain links TRBV9 with TRBJ2-3, with a weak D call TRBD2 (5 bases). The V gene lost 7 bases and the J gene lost 0 bases, with 12 bases spanning the gap. Germline-derived CDR1 and CDR2 are SGDLS and YYNGEE. This CDR3 has 14 residues.

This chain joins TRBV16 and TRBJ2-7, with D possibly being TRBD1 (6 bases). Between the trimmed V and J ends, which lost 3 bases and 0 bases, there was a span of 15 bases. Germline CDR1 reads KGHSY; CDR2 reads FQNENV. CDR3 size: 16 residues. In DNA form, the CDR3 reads TGTGCCAGCAGCCAGCAGGGGTTAGGAAGCTCCTACGAGCAGTACTTC. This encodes CASSQQGLGSSYEQYF.

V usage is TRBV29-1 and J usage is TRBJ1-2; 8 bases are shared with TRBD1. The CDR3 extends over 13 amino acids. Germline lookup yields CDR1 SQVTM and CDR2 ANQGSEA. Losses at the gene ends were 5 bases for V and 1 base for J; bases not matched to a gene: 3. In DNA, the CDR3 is TGCAGCGTTTCTACAGGGGGTAACTATGGCTACACCTTC. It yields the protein CSVSTGGNYGYTF.

The DNA of the CDR3 is TGTGCCAGCAGTTTTAGCGGAGGGGCTAATGAAAAACTGTTTTTT. Its translation is CASSFSGGANEKLFF. The chain carries TRBV28 and TRBJ1-4, with a tentative D call TRBD1 (5 bases). V lost 3 bases, J lost 3 bases, and 11 bases lay in between. Germline loops: CDR1 MDHEN, CDR2 SYDVKM. The CDR3 totals 15 residues.

CDR3 nucleotides: TGTGCAGCCTGGCCCAGGGGCAGATATGGCTACACCTTC. Protein sequence: CAAWPRGRYGYTF. The rearrangement links TRBV28 to TRBJ1-2; perhaps TRBD1 as D (6 bases). The CDR3 sequence is 13 residues long. The V gene's germline CDR1 is MDHEN and CDR2 SYDVKM.

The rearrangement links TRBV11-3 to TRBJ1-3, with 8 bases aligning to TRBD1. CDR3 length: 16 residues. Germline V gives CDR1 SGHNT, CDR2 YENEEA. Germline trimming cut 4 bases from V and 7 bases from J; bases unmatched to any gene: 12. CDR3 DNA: TGTGCCAGCAGCTCGACAACTCGGGACAGGCGTAACACCATATATTTT. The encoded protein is CASSSTTRDRRNTIYF.

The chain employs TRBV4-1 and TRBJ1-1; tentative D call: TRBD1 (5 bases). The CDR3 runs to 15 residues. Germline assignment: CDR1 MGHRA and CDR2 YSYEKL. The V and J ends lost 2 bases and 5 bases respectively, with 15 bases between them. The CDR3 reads CASSQPHGGRTEAFF. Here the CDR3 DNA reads TGCGCCAGCAGCCAACCCCACGGGGGACGTACTGAAGCTTTCTTT.

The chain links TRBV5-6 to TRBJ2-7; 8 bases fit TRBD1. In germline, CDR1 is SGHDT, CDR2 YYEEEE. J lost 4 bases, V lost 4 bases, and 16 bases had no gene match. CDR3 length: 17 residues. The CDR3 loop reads CASSLGAGGLGVYEQYF. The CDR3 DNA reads TGTGCCAGCAGCCTCGGGGCAGGGGGCTTAGGGGTTTACGAGCAGTACTTC.

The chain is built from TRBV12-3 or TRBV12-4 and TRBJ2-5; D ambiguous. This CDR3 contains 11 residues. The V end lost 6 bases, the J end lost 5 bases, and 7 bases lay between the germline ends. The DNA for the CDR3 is TGTGCCAGCAGACTTGCGGAGACCCAGTACTTC. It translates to CASRLAETQYF.

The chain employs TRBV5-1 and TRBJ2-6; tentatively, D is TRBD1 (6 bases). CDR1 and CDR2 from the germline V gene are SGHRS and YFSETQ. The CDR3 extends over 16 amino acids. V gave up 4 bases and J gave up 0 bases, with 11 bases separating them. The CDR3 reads CASSPRTDSGANVLTF. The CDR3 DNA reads TGCGCCAGCAGCCCGCGGACAGACTCTGGGGCCAACGTCCTGACTTTC.

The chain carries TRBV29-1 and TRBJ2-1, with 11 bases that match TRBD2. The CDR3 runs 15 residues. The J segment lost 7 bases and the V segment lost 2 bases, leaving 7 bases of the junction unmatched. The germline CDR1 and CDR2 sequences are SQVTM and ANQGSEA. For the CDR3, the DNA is TGCAGCGTTGAATGGCTAGCGGGGGGTGGGAATGAGCAGTTCTTC. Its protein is CSVEWLAGGGNEQFF.

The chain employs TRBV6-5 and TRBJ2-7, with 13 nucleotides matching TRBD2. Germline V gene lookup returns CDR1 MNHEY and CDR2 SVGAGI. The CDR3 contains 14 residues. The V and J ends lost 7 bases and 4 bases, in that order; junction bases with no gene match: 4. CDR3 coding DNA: TGTGCCAGCACCGGACTAGCGGGAGCTTACGAGCAGTACTTC. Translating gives CASTGLAGAYEQYF.

The CDR3 DNA sequence: TGTGGGCTAGGACGGGGGATCGGCAACGAGCAGTACTTC. This gives the protein CGLGRGIGNEQYF. The chain has TRBV30 and TRBJ2-7; possibly TRBD2 for D (6 bases). There are 13 residues in the CDR3. CDR1 is GTSNPN and CDR2 is SVGIG in the germline V gene (reference sequence).

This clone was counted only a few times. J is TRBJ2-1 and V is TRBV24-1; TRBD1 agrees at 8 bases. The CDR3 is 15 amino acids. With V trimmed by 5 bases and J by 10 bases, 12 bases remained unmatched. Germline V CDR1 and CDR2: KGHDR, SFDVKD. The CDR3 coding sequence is TGTGCCACCAGTGGACTCGGGACAGGCCAGGGGGAGCAGTTCTTC. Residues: CATSGLGTGQGEQFF.

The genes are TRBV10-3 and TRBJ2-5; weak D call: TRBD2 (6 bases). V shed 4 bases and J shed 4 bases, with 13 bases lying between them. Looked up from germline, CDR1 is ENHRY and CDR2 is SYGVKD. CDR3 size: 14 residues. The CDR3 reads CAISGGTSTETQYF. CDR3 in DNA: TGTGCCATCAGTGGAGGGACTTCTACAGAGACCCAGTACTTC.

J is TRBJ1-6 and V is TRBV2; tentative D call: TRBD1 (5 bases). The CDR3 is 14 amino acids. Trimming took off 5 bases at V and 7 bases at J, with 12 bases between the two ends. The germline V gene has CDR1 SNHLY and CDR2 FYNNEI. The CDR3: CASSRQSTNSPLHF. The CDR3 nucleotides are TGTGCCAGCAGTAGACAGAGCACGAATTCACCCCTCCACTTT. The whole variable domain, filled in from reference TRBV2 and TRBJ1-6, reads EPEVTQTPSHQVTQMGQEVILRCVPISNHLYFYWYRQILGQKVEFLVSFYNNEISEKSEIFDDQFSVERPDGSNFTLKIRSTKLEDSAMYFCASSRQSTNSPLHFGNGTRLTVT.

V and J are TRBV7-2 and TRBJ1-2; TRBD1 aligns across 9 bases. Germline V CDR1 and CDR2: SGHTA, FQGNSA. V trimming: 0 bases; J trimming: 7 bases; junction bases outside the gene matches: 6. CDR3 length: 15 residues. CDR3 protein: CASSLAGTGYVGYTF. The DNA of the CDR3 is TGTGCCAGCAGCTTAGCCGGGACAGGGTATGTTGGCTACACCTTC.

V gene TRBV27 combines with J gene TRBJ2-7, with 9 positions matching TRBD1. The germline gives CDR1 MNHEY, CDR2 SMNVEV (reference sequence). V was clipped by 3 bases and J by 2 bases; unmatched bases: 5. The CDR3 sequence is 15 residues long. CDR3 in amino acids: CASSLGQGFPYEQYF. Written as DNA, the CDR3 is TGTGCCAGCAGTTTGGGACAGGGTTTCCCCTACGAGCAGTACTTC.

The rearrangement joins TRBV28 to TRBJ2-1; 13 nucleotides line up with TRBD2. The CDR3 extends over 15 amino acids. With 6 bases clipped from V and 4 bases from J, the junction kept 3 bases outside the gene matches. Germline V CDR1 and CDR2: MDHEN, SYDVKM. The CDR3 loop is CASRGLAGIYNEQFF. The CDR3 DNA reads TGTGCCAGCAGGGGACTAGCGGGAATATACAATGAGCAGTTCTTC.

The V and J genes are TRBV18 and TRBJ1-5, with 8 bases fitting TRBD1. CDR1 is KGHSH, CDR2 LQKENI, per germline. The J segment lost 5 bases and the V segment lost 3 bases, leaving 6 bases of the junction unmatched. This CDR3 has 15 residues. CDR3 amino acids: CASSPPGTGYQPQHF. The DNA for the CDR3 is TGTGCCAGCTCACCGCCCGGGACAGGCTATCAGCCCCAGCATTTT.

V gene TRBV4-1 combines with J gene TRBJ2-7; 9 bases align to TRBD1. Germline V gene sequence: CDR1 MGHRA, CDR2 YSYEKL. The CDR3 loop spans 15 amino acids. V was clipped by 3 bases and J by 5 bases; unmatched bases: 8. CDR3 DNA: TGCGCCAGCAGCCAGCCGGGACAGGGTTTGGACGAGCAGTACTTC. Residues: CASSQPGQGLDEQYF.

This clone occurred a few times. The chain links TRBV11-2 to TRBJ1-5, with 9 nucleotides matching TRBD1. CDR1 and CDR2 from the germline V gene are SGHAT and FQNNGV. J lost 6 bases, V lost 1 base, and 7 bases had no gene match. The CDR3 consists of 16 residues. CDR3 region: CASSLGDRAGIQPQHF. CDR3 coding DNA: TGTGCCAGCAGCTTAGGGGACAGGGCAGGTATTCAGCCCCAGCATTTT.